This T cell receptor beta chain was documented in a study of regulatory T cells in long-lasting Graves disease (dated by TCRdb to the early 2020s). As for the study more broadly: Persistent Graves' disease was defined as persistently positive TSH receptor autoantibodies together with antithyroid drug treatment for over 5 years. Patients with persistent Graves' disease were compared with patients with newly diagnosed Graves' disease using TCR sequencing and RNA sequencing of peripheral blood. The study took place in China and was registered as a clinical trial. A total of 35 or so samples were covered by TCR sequencing, comprising approximately 13 persistent and around 20 newly diagnosed Graves' disease patients. On average, persistent Graves' disease patients in the clinical cohort had been on antithyroid drugs for approximately ten years.

This clonotype was found many times. It has no known antigen specificity. Base-call qualities are not available, and no considerably larger clone is one nucleotide away. Sequences DFQATT (CDR1) and SNEGSKA (CDR2) are obtained from the germline V gene (reference sequence). The CDR3 spans 13 residues, from the cysteine through the phenylalanine. The read is trimmed to its CDR3 DNA, 39 bases read in frame from base 1. Trimming costs V 3 bases and J 4 bases, and their ends lie 12 bases apart. Broad study findings and their caveats: Persistent patients shared more public clonotypes among themselves (fewer than 3,000) than newly diagnosed patients did (approximately 870). As a limitation, the authors acknowledged that the small sample size may reduce accuracy. Only peripheral blood was studied, because thyroid tissue, the primary lesion, was inaccessible. TRBV28, TRBJ1-2 and TRBJ2-5 were preferentially used in persistent disease, while TRBV20-1 and TRBJ2-1 were favored in newly diagnosed disease. Persistent Graves' disease patients showed lower TCR Shannon entropy and fewer highly expanded clones than newly diagnosed patients, suggesting clonal expansion. Sequencing and analysis were limited to the TCR beta chain.

The library was generated by multiplex PCR. TCRdb lists the instrument as Illumina HiSeq 4000. To build TCR beta libraries, CDR3 regions were amplified by Arm-PCR using iRepertoire HTBI primers. Before sequencing, the PCR products went through gel purification. The authors' analysis ran thus. A total of some 65 TRBV and some 15 TRBJ segments were identified across samples and were used for gene usage analysis of CDR3 amino acid clonotypes. COPE and FqMerger were used to merge the filtered high-quality paired reads into contigs. Contigs were aligned with BLAST to IMGT TRBV, TRBD and TRBJ reference genes, and CDR3 was defined per IMGT. Clonotypes above 0.1% frequency were classified as highly expanded clones. Shannon entropy served as the measure of repertoire diversity, while the Gini coefficient captured V-J evenness. Clonotypes shared by more than one individual were considered public. The public sequencing data were trimmed at Q25 with fastp and processed into clonotypes with MiXCR by TCRdb, which kept only in-frame beta chains. All rows with the same CDR3 protein become a single entry with the most common DNA and genes. Clone size and V and J calls follow TCRdb, not the original study. Present in this sample are a few hundred thousand distinct CDR3 sequences, roughly 21% of which were seen just once. 14% of the sample is in the top ten clones.

The time point label of this sample denotes: persistent/refractory GD, antithyroid drugs over 5 years with positive TRAb. RNA was extracted from PBMCs in TRIzol for both TCR sequencing and RNA sequencing. The diagnosis of Graves' disease followed American Thyroid Association guidelines. Recruitment of patients was carried out at an endocrinology department in Xi'an, China. Each patient gave approximately 9 milliliters of peripheral blood, collected in an EDTA anticoagulant tube. Ficoll Paque Plus density gradient separation was used to isolate PBMCs, and no further T cell sorting was performed. RNA quality was checked with an Agilent 2100 Bioanalyzer and agarose gel, and concentration with a NanoDrop 2000.

The starting material was peripheral blood mononuclear cells (PBMCs), obtained when the disease was refractory, from a patient treated with antithyroid drugs. The TCR sequence derives from a female donor with Graves disease. Recombination connected TRBV20-1 to TRBJ2-5, with the D gene uncertain. The CDR3 region reads CSARAVTSETQYF. The sequenced DNA is TGCAGTGCTAGGGCGGTGACGTCAGAGACCCAGTACTTC.